These T cell receptor beta chains were read from a single sample in a study of cytomegalovirus exposure and HLA in healthy donors. Clones were sequenced by immunoSEQ multiplex PCR, and TCRdb holds only the in-frame ones, with some missing. The profile shows 100,000 to 150,000 clones, around 85% of them singletons. The sample comprised PBMCs. These receptors all stem from a man younger than 35 in good health and CMV-seropositive. The CDR3 runs from the conserved cysteine through the conserved F or W. Each record gives: CDR3 protein, CDR3 DNA, V gene, J gene, clone size, D gene, CDR3 length. The D gene is left open where the match is weak. A clone size is listed for some rows: how often the clone was seen (once, few, many), or a class if it is expanded.

CDR3 protein: CSSSLGVGQGAYGYTF
CDR3 DNA: TGTTCCAGCAGCTTAGGAGTGGGGCAGGGGGCCTATGGCTACACCTTC
V gene: TRBV7-9
J gene: TRBJ1-2
clone size: .
D gene: TRBD1
CDR3 length: 16

CDR3 protein: CATSSSLGGEQYF
CDR3 DNA: TGTGCCACCAGCAGTTCGCTGGGGGGCGAGCAGTACTTC
V gene: TRBV15
J gene: TRBJ2-7
clone size: .
D gene: .
CDR3 length: 13

CDR3 protein: CASSEARWDRVGNQPQHF
CDR3 DNA: TGTGCCAGCAGTGAAGCGCGGTGGGACAGGGTGGGCAATCAGCCCCAGCATTTT
V gene: TRBV6-1
J gene: TRBJ1-5
clone size: .
D gene: TRBD1
CDR3 length: 18

CDR3 protein: CASSPRQGSKNYEQYF
CDR3 DNA: TGTGCCAGCAGCCCGAGACAGGGGTCGAAGAACTACGAGCAGTACTTC
V gene: TRBV5-6
J gene: TRBJ2-7
clone size: .
D gene: TRBD1
CDR3 length: 16

CDR3 protein: CASSSPVASGGEYTDTQYF
CDR3 DNA: TGTGCCAGCAGCTCCCCGGTGGCTAGCGGGGGGGAGTACACAGATACGCAGTATTTT
V gene: TRBV5-6
J gene: TRBJ2-3
clone size: few
D gene: TRBD2
CDR3 length: 19

CDR3 protein: CASSSGDQPQHF
CDR3 DNA: TGTGCCAGCAGCTCAGGGGATCAGCCCCAGCATTTT
V gene: TRBV5-6
J gene: TRBJ1-5
clone size: .
D gene: .
CDR3 length: 12

CDR3 protein: CASKGWIRGINNQPQHF
CDR3 DNA: TGTGCCAGCAAAGGGTGGATTCGGGGAATAAACAATCAGCCCCAGCATTTT
V gene: TRBV21-1
J gene: TRBJ1-5
clone size: .
D gene: .
CDR3 length: 17

CDR3 protein: CAAGAWLGITGELFF
CDR3 DNA: TGCGCCGCGGGGGCCTGGCTTGGGATCACCGGGGAGCTGTTTTTT
V gene: TRBV23-1
J gene: TRBJ2-2
clone size: once
D gene: .
CDR3 length: 15

CDR3 protein: CAWSVGGTTYEQYF
CDR3 DNA: TGTGCCTGGAGTGTCGGGGGGACAACCTACGAGCAGTACTTC
V gene: TRBV30
J gene: TRBJ2-7
clone size: .
D gene: .
CDR3 length: 14

CDR3 protein: CASSLVGGYYEQYF
CDR3 DNA: TGCGCCAGCAGCTTGGTCGGGGGGTACTACGAGCAGTACTTC
V gene: TRBV5-1
J gene: TRBJ2-7
clone size: .
D gene: TRBD2
CDR3 length: 14

CDR3 protein: CASRFGSGYGYTF
CDR3 DNA: TGTGCCAGTAGATTTGGTAGTGGCTATGGCTACACCTTC
V gene: TRBV19
J gene: TRBJ1-2
clone size: .
D gene: .
CDR3 length: 13

CDR3 protein: CASSEGGFGNQPQHF
CDR3 DNA: TGTGCCAGCAGTGAGGGGGGGTTCGGCAATCAGCCCCAGCATTTT
V gene: TRBV9
J gene: TRBJ1-5
clone size: .
D gene: .
CDR3 length: 15